What follows are 9 T cell receptor beta chains derived from one specimen sequenced in a study of neurological immune-mediated disorders. TCRdb reprocessed the 5' RACE reads via MiXCR and lists one record per CDR3 protein. The sample has about 81,000 distinct CDR3 sequences, approximately 4.6% seen once. Time point reported: longitudinal time-point 3. What was sequenced was PBMCs. The receptors were gathered from a woman aged 60 to 75 with multiple sclerosis.

This clonotype was observed at least ten times. The J gene is TRBJ1-1, the V gene TRBV20-1, with D perhaps matching TRBD1 (5 bases). Germline assignment: CDR1 DFQATT and CDR2 SNEGSKA (reference sequence). The CDR3 sequence is 14 residues long. The V gene lost 2 bases and the J gene lost 3 bases, with 13 bases spanning the gap. This chain's CDR3 is CSARKGRRDTEAFF. For the CDR3, the DNA is TGCAGTGCTAGAAAGGGACGGAGGGACACTGAAGCTTTCTTT.

This clonotype was counted many times. This chain uses TRBV7-6 with TRBJ2-7, with D possibly matching TRBD2 (5 bases). The CDR3 loop spans 16 amino acids. Trimming cost V 3 bases and J 0 bases, with 15 bases left between them. Germline V CDR1 and CDR2: SGHVS, FNYEAQ. The CDR3 DNA reads TGTGCCAGCAGCTTCAGTCACATGGGGAGCTCCTACGAGCAGTACTTC. Its protein is CASSFSHMGSSYEQYF.

This clonotype was picked up many times. V is TRBV7-8 and J is TRBJ2-2; 11 nucleotides match TRBD1. This CDR3 has 16 amino acids. V was clipped by 0 bases and J by 6 bases; unmatched bases: 3. Germline loops: CDR1 SGHVS, CDR2 FQNEAQ. Written as DNA, the CDR3 is TGTGCCAGCAGCTTAGCCGGGACAGGGGGATCCGGGGAGCTGTTTTTT. It specifies CASSLAGTGGSGELFF.

This clonotype was found many times. The chain combines TRBV13 with TRBJ1-6; the match to TRBD1 covers 8 bases. V was pared by 5 bases and J by 1 base, with 4 bases of the junction left unmatched. Germline CDR1 is PRHDT and CDR2 is FYEKMQ (reference sequence). This CDR3 has 16 amino acids. DNA for the CDR3: TGTGCCAGCAGCCGTCGGACAGGGTCCTATAATTCACCCCTCCACTTT. It encodes CASSRRTGSYNSPLHF.

This clonotype occurred a few times. V gene TRBV6-5 combines with J gene TRBJ2-3; 8 nucleotides agree with TRBD2. The CDR3 sequence is 15 residues long. The V and J ends lost 1 base and 6 bases, in that order; junction bases with no gene match: 6. CDR1 MNHEY and CDR2 SVGAGI come from the germline V gene. CDR3 sequence (DNA): TGTGCCAGCAGTTACTTCGAGCGGGGGATTGATACGCAGTATTTT. Protein product: CASSYFERGIDTQYF.

In its sample, this clonotype was seen many times. The rearrangement links TRBV7-8 to TRBJ2-1; TRBD1 or TRBD2 may be the D gene (6 bases each). The V end was cut by 5 bases, the J end by 8 bases, with 22 bases between. CDR1 SGHVS and CDR2 FQNEAQ come from the germline V gene. The CDR3 loop spans 16 amino acids. CDR3 coding DNA: TGTGCCAGCAGCACCGAGGGGCCGGGGGCTAGGGATGAGCAGTTCTTC. Protein sequence: CASSTEGPGARDEQFF.

This clonotype appeared many times. This chain connects TRBV20-1 to TRBJ2-7; a weak D match, TRBD2 (6 bases). The germline V and J ends were trimmed by 4 bases and 2 bases, with 18 bases remaining between them. CDR1 DFQATT and CDR2 SNEGSKA come from the germline V gene (reference sequence). The CDR3 runs 15 residues. CDR3 protein: CSATNRDGGAYEQYF. The CDR3 DNA is TGCAGTGCTACGAACCGGGACGGAGGGGCCTACGAGCAGTACTTC.

At least ten counts were recorded for this clonotype. For the CDR3, the DNA is TGTGCCAGCAGCTTAGAACAGTACACCGGGGAGCTGTTTTTT. Translation gives CASSLEQYTGELFF. This chain connects TRBV7-2 to TRBJ2-2; D not resolved. The V gene's germline CDR1 is SGHTA and CDR2 FQGNSA. This CDR3 spans 14 amino acids. Trimming stripped 1 base from V and 3 bases from J, with 6 bases between.

This clonotype appeared many times. The chain links TRBV29-1 to TRBJ2-1; 7 nucleotides agree with TRBD2. Germline V CDR1 and CDR2: SQVTM, ANQGSEA. With V trimmed by 0 bases and J by 4 bases, 6 bases remained unmatched. The CDR3 runs 15 residues. This chain's CDR3 is CSVEEAGGRYNEQFF. The CDR3 DNA reads as TGCAGCGTTGAAGAGGCTGGCGGGAGATACAATGAGCAGTTCTTC.